What follows are 27 T cell receptor beta chains derived from one specimen sequenced in a study of cytomegalovirus exposure and HLA in healthy donors. Both 60 Vbeta primers and 13 Jbeta primers went into the PCR. Some clones are missing from TCRdb's copy, which holds only in-frame ones; the method was immunoSEQ multiplex PCR. The data show about 170,000 clones, roughly four fifths seen once. Sequencing used PBMCs. These receptor sequences come from a young woman in good health and CMV-seropositive.

The chain is built from TRBV29-1 and TRBJ1-3; weak D call: TRBD1 (5 bases). Germline-derived CDR1 and CDR2 are SQVTM and ANQGSEA. With 6 bases removed from V and 0 bases from J, the gap between germline ends came to 15 bases. The length of the CDR3 is 15 residues. CDR3 amino acids: CSVIHDSFSGNTIYF. CDR3 coding DNA: TGCAGCGTGATTCATGACAGCTTCTCTGGAAACACCATATATTTT. The whole variable domain, remainder taken from reference TRBV29-1 and TRBJ1-3, is SAVISQKPSRDICQRGTSLTIQCQVDSQVTMMFWYRQQPGQSLTLIATANQGSEATYESGFVIDKFPISRPNLTFSTLTVSNMSPEDSSIYLCSVIHDSFSGNTIYFGEGSWLTVV.

CDR3 sequence (DNA): TGTGCCTGGAGACTAATGGGCGGGGGCACTGAAGCTTTCTTT. Residues: CAWRLMGGGTEAFF. The chain has TRBV30 and TRBJ1-1, with D tentatively TRBD1 (5 bases). CDR1 and CDR2 from the germline V gene are GTSNPN and SVGIG (reference sequence). The CDR3 runs to 14 residues. Trimming took off 3 bases at V and 4 bases at J, with 15 bases between the two ends.

This clone has just a few counts. Other DNA sequences from this sample encode an identical CDR3 as well. The J gene is TRBJ1-2, the V gene TRBV27; no reliable D call. Per germline, CDR1 MNHEY and CDR2 SMNVEV (reference sequence). The germline V and J ends were trimmed by 2 bases and 5 bases, with 9 bases remaining between them. The CDR3 has 13 residues. CDR3 residues: CASSLVEGYGYTF. Here the CDR3 DNA reads TGTGCCAGCAGTTTAGTAGAGGGTTATGGCTACACCTTC.

The chain joins TRBV5-1 to TRBJ1-2; D unresolved. CDR3 length equals 14 residues. V was shortened by 0 bases and J by 5 bases, with 11 bases between the two germline ends. Germline CDR1 and CDR2: SGHRS and YFSETQ. CDR3 residues: CASSLGQATYGYTF. CDR3 bases: TGCGCCAGCAGCTTGGGCCAGGCGACGTATGGCTACACCTTC. Drawing the rest from reference TRBV5-1 and TRBJ1-2, the complete variable domain is KAGVTQTPRYLIKTRGQQVTLSCSPISGHRSVSWYQQTPGQGLQFLFEYFSETQRNKGNFPGRFSGRQFSNSRSEMNVSTLELGDSALYLCASSLGQATYGYTFGSGTRLTVV.

A single count supports this clone. The gene calls are TRBV29-1 and TRBJ2-7; 11 bases map to TRBD1. This CDR3 has 14 amino acids. Germline values: CDR1 SQVTM, CDR2 ANQGSEA. After removal of 3 bases from V and 3 bases from J, the junction contained 4 bases not matched to a gene. CDR3 sequence reads: CSVDLGQGGYEQYF. Written as DNA, the CDR3 is TGCAGCGTTGATCTGGGACAGGGGGGCTACGAGCAGTACTTC.

This chain links TRBV7-6 with TRBJ2-1, with 8 nucleotides matching TRBD2. The CDR3 has 15 amino acids. V lost 2 bases and J lost 5; bases outside the gene matches: 5. The germline V gene encodes CDR1 SGHVS and CDR2 FNYEAQ. The CDR3 DNA follows: TGTGCCAGCAGCTTAACTCGCGGGGGGAACAATGAGCAGTTCTTC. It translates to CASSLTRGGNNEQFF.

The V and J genes are TRBV25-1 and TRBJ1-6; D not resolved. The V and J ends lost 2 bases and 7 bases respectively, with 12 bases between them. The CDR3 consists of 15 residues. In germline, CDR1 is MGHDK, CDR2 SYGVNS. The CDR3: CASSEIAALNSPLHF. CDR3 sequence (DNA): TGTGCCAGCAGTGAAATCGCGGCGCTAAATTCACCCCTCCACTTT.

The V call is TRBV19, the J call TRBJ2-1; possibly TRBD1 for D (6 bases). The CDR3 totals 16 residues. Trimming removed 5 bases at V and 2 bases at J, with 16 bases between. Per the germline V gene, CDR1 is LNHDA and CDR2 is SQIVND (reference sequence). The chain's CDR3 is CASSPRQADTYNEQFF. CDR3 DNA sequence: TGTGCCAGTAGTCCCCGACAGGCCGATACCTACAATGAGCAGTTCTTC.

The rearrangement joins TRBV9 to TRBJ1-4; TRBD1 agrees at 7 bases. Looked up from germline, CDR1 is SGDLS and CDR2 is YYNGEE. The CDR3 extends over 15 amino acids. J was trimmed by 5 bases and V by 3 bases; bases with no gene match: 7. CDR3 sequence: CASSAEGARNEKLFF. The CDR3 nucleotides are TGTGCCAGCAGCGCCGAGGGGGCCCGAAATGAAAAACTGTTTTTT.

This clone has just a few counts. V is TRBV27 and J is TRBJ1-5, with 7 positions matching TRBD1. CDR3 length equals 14 residues. Germline CDR1 MNHEY, CDR2 SMNVEV (reference sequence). V trimming: 9 bases; J trimming: 2 bases; junction bases outside the gene matches: 7. The CDR3 loop reads CASGYRGGNQPQHF. CDR3 in DNA: TGTGCCAGTGGATACAGGGGCGGCAATCAGCCCCAGCATTTT.

This clone was detected a few times. The chain employs TRBV9 and TRBJ2-3; tentative D call: TRBD2 (5 bases). CDR1 SGDLS and CDR2 YYNGEE come from the germline V gene. V lost 3 bases and J 3 bases, leaving 8 bases between the germline ends. CDR3 length: 13 residues. This CDR3 is CASSARGTDTQYF. For the CDR3, the DNA is TGTGCCAGCAGCGCCCGAGGGACAGATACGCAGTATTTT.

This clone was found once. The chain combines TRBV5-6 with TRBJ2-1; TRBD2 might be the D (6 bases). This CDR3 has 14 residues. Germline CDR1 SGHDT, CDR2 YYEEEE. Trimming pared 4 bases from V and 9 bases from J, leaving 17 bases between. The CDR3 DNA sequence: TGTGCCAGCAGCGGGGGAGGAGGGAGTGCTGAGCAGTTCTTC. It translates to CASSGGGGSAEQFF.

V usage is TRBV7-9 and J usage is TRBJ1-2, with unresolved D. The length of the CDR3 is 15 residues. Germline loops: CDR1 SEHNR, CDR2 FQNEAQ (reference sequence). V lost 0 bases and J 7 bases, leaving 15 bases between the germline ends. The CDR3 coding sequence is TGTGCCAGCAGCTTAGCGGCCCCAGGTATACGTGGCTACACCTTC. The encoded protein is CASSLAAPGIRGYTF. Combining the CDR3 with reference TRBV7-9 and TRBJ1-2 gives the whole variable domain DTGVSQNPRHKITKRGQNVTFRCDPISEHNRLYWYRQTLGQGPEFLTYFQNEAQLEKSRLLSDRFSAERPKGSFSTLEIQRTEQGDSAMYLCASSLAAPGIRGYTFGSGTRLTVV.

This clone was detected a few times. CDR3 sequence reads: CASSSTGDWAFGYTF. CDR3 coding DNA: TGCGCCAGCAGTTCCACAGGGGATTGGGCTTTTGGCTACACCTTC. The chain joins TRBV5-1 to TRBJ1-2, with 7 bases that match TRBD1. The CDR3 is 15 amino acids. With 5 bases clipped from V and 7 bases from J, the junction kept 14 bases outside the gene matches. The germline gives CDR1 SGHRS, CDR2 YFSETQ.

The chain combines TRBV5-1 with TRBJ2-7; 8 nucleotides agree with TRBD1. Unmatched junction bases numbered 8, after V lost 5 bases and J lost 7 bases. CDR1 is SGHRS and CDR2 is YFSETQ in the germline V gene. The CDR3 runs 13 residues. CDR3 coding DNA: TGCGCCAGCAGTTTTCAGGGGGCGGGAGAGCAGTACTTC. Its translation is CASSFQGAGEQYF.

This chain connects TRBV5-1 to TRBJ1-1; 8 nucleotides match TRBD1. This CDR3 is 15 amino acids long. Trimming removed 0 bases from V and 6 bases from J; junction bases left unmatched: 7. CDR1 is SGHRS and CDR2 is YFSETQ in the germline V gene. The CDR3 DNA reads as TGCGCCAGCAGCTTGGCTCAGGGGGCCCAGGCTGAAGCTTTCTTT. Residues: CASSLAQGAQAEAFF. The full variable domain, with the rest looked up from reference TRBV5-1 and TRBJ1-1, is KAGVTQTPRYLIKTRGQQVTLSCSPISGHRSVSWYQQTPGQGLQFLFEYFSETQRNKGNFPGRFSGRQFSNSRSEMNVSTLELGDSALYLCASSLAQGAQAEAFFGQGTRLTVV.

The genes are TRBV2 and TRBJ2-5; 7 bases are shared with TRBD2. Germline CDR1 is SNHLY and CDR2 is FYNNEI. The CDR3 length is 16 residues. After removal of 7 bases from V and 5 bases from J, the junction contained 16 bases not matched to a gene. For the CDR3, the DNA is TGTGCCAGCACCCGAAGGGCGGGAGTCAAGGAGGAGACCCAGTACTTC. This translates into CASTRRAGVKEETQYF.

This clone was counted only a few times. The chain carries TRBV4-3 and TRBJ2-1; 14 bases are a match to TRBD2. V lost 3 bases, J lost 0 bases, and 4 bases stayed unmatched. Germline-derived CDR1 and CDR2 are LGHNA and YSLEER. The CDR3 has 18 amino acids. CDR3 sequence: CASSHDGTSGSSYNEQFF. The CDR3 DNA reads TGCGCCAGCAGCCACGATGGGACTAGCGGGAGCTCCTACAATGAGCAGTTCTTC.

The rearrangement uses TRBV7-2 and TRBJ2-5; 7 bases map to TRBD2. Germline values: CDR1 SGHTA, CDR2 FQGNSA. The CDR3 has 15 amino acids. Trimming took 4 bases from V and 7 from J; bases not matched to a gene: 12. The CDR3 loop reads CASSSPPGGIGTQYF. The DNA of the CDR3 is TGTGCCAGCAGCTCCCCGCCGGGGGGTATTGGGACCCAGTACTTC.

This sequence joins TRBV4-1 and TRBJ2-7; 10 nucleotides match TRBD1. CDR3 size: 16 residues. J lost 4 bases, V lost 0 bases, and 6 bases had no gene match. Per germline, CDR1 MGHRA and CDR2 YSYEKL. CDR3 in amino acids: CASSQEVRGQGYEQYF. In DNA, the CDR3 is TGCGCCAGCAGCCAAGAGGTGAGGGGACAGGGGTACGAGCAGTACTTC.

This chain links TRBV7-2 with TRBJ2-5; D ambiguous. The J call may be faulty, since TRBJ2-7 better matches the DNA end. The CDR3 is made up of 11 amino acids. Germline assignment: CDR1 SGHTA and CDR2 FQGNSA. For the CDR3, the DNA is TGTGCCAGCAGCCTATCCTACGAGCAGTACTTC. Protein: CASSLSYEQYF.

This clone has a handful of counts. The chain links TRBV11-2 to TRBJ2-7; no clear D gene. Germline CDR1 and CDR2: SGHAT and FQNNGV. There are 16 residues in the CDR3. V lost 4 bases, J lost 1 base, and 17 bases lay in between. The CDR3 bases are TGTGCCAGCAGCTCCTATCTACAAGGAGAGTCCTACGAGCAGTACTTC. Protein: CASSSYLQGESYEQYF.

The rearrangement joins TRBV7-2 to TRBJ1-2, with 11 bases identical to TRBD1. V shed 0 bases and J 4 bases; nucleotides not matched to a gene: 10. The CDR3 contains 18 residues. The germline CDR1 and CDR2 sequences are SGHTA and FQGNSA. CDR3 in DNA: TGTGCCAGCAGCTTAGCCGGATTAGCTGGACAGGGGGCCTATGGCTACACCTTC. Encoded protein: CASSLAGLAGQGAYGYTF.

The count of this clone is one. The chain uses TRBV13 and TRBJ1-4; D is uncertain. Trimming left V 0 bases short and J 6 bases short, with 8 bases between. CDR1 PRHDT and CDR2 FYEKMQ come from the germline V gene (reference sequence). The CDR3 consists of 14 residues. The CDR3 is CASSLGLGDEKLFF. The CDR3 DNA reads TGTGCCAGCAGCTTAGGACTAGGAGATGAAAAACTGTTTTTT.

The chain carries TRBV29-1 and TRBJ2-7; 9 bases map to TRBD1. The CDR3 has 15 amino acids. Germline trimming cut 4 bases from V and 3 bases from J; bases unmatched to any gene: 10. Germline V lookup: CDR1 SQVTM, CDR2 ANQGSEA. This chain's CDR3 is CSVGLPGTGYYEQYF. The CDR3 DNA reads TGCAGCGTTGGACTTCCTGGGACAGGGTACTACGAGCAGTACTTC.

The chain uses TRBV12-5 and TRBJ2-7; possible D gene TRBD2, 5 bases. V was cut by 7 bases and J by 0 bases, with 10 bases left in between. This CDR3 has 13 amino acids. Germline CDR1 LGHNT, CDR2 FRNRAP. The CDR3 is CASDPGNSYEQYF. The DNA for the CDR3 is TGTGCTAGTGACCCGGGGAACTCCTACGAGCAGTACTTC.

This clone is a singleton in its sample. The chain uses TRBV5-6 and TRBJ2-3; 10 bases align to TRBD2. This CDR3 is 16 amino acids long. Trimming cost V 4 bases and J 7 bases; bases outside gene matches: 12. CDR1 and CDR2 (germline): SGHDT, YYEEEE. The CDR3: CASSPTAGGRLYTQYF. CDR3 nucleotides: TGTGCCAGCAGCCCGACAGCGGGGGGGCGTCTATATACGCAGTATTTT.